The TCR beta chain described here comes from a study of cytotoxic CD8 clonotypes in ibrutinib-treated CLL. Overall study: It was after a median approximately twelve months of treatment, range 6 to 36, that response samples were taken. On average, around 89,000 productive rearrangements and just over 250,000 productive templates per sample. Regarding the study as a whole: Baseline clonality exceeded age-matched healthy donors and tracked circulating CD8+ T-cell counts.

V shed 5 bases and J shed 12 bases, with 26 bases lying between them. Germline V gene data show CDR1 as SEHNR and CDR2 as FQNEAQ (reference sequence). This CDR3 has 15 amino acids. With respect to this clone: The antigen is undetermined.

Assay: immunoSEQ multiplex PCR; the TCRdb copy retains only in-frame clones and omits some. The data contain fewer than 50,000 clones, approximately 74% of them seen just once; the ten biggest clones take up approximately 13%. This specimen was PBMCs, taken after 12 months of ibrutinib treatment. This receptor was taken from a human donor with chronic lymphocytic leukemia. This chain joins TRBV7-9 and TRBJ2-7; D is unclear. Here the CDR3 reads CASSPRITPSEQWYF. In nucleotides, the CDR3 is TGTGCCAGCAGCCCCCGAATTACTCCCTCTGAGCAGTGGTACTTC. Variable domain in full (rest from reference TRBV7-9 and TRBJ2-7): DTGVSQNPRHKITKRGQNVTFRCDPISEHNRLYWYRQTLGQGPEFLTYFQNEAQLEKSRLLSDRFSAERPKGSFSTLEIQRTEQGDSAMYLCASSPRITPSEQWYFGPGTRLTVT.